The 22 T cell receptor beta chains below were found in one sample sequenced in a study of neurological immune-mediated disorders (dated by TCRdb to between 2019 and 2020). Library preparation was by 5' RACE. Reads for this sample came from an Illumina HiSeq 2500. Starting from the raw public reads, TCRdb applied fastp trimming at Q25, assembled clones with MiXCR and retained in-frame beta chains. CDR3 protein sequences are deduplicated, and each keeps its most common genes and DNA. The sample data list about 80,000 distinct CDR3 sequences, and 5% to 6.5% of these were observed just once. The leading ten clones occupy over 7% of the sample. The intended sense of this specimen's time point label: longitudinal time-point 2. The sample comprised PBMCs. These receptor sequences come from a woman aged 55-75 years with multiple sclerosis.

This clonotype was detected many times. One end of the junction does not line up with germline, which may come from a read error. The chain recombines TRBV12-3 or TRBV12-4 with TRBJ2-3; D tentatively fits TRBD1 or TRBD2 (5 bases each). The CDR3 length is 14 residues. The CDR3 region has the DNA TGCGCCAGCAGCCCCGGGACGGGCACAGATACGCAGTATTTT. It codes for CASSPGTGTDTQYF.

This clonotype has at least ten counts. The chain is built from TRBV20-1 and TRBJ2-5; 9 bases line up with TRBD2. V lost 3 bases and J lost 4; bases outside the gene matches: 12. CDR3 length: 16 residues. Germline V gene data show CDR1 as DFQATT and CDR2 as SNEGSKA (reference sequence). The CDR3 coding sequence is TGCAGTGCTAGTAGGAGTCGCGGGGGGGCCGGAGAGACCCAGTACTTC. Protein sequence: CSASRSRGGAGETQYF.

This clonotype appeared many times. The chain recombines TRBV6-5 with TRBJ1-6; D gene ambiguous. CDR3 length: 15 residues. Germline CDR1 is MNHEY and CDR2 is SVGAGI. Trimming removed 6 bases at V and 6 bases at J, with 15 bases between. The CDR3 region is CASRPPAGSNSPLHF. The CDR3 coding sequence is TGTGCCAGCAGACCGCCGGCGGGTTCTAATTCACCCCTCCACTTT.

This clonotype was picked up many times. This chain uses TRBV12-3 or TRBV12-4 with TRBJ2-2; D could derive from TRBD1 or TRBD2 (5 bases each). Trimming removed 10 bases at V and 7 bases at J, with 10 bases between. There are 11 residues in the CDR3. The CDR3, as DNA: TGTGCCACGGGGCAAGGCGGGGAGCTGTTTTTT. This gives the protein CATGQGGELFF.

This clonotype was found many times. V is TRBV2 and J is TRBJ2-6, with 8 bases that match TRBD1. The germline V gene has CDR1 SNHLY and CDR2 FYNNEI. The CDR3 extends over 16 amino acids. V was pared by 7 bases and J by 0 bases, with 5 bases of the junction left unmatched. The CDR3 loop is CASTRDRFSGANVLTF. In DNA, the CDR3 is TGTGCCAGCACTCGGGACAGGTTCTCTGGGGCCAACGTCCTGACTTTC.

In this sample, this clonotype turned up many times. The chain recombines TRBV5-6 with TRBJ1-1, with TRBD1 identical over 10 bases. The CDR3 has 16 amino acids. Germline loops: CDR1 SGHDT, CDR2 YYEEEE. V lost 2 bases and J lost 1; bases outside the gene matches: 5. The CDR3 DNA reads TGTGCCAGCAGCTTTGGGCGGGACAGGGGGAACACTGAAGCTTTCTTT. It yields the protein CASSFGRDRGNTEAFF.

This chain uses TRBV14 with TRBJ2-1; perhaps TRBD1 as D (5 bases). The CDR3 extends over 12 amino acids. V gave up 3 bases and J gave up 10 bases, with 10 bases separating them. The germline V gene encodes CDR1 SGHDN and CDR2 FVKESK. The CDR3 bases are TGTGCCAGCAGCCAGATCAACAGGGAGCAGTTCTTC. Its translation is CASSQINREQFF. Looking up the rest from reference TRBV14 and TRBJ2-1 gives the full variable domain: EAGVTQFPSHSVIEKGQTVTLRCDPISGHDNLYWYRRVMGKEIKFLLHFVKESKQDESGMPNNRFLAERTGGTYSTLKVQPAELEDSGVYFCASSQINREQFFGPGTRLTVL.

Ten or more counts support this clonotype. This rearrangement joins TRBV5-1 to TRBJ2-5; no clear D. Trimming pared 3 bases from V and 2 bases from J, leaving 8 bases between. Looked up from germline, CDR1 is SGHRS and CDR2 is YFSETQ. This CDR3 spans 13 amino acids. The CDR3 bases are TGCGCCAGCAGCTCGACCGAACAAGAGACCCAGTACTTC. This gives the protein CASSSTEQETQYF.

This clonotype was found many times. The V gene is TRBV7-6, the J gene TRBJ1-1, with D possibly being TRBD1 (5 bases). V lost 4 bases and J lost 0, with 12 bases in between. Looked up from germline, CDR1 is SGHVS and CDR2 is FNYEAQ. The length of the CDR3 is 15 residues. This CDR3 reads CASSSQGLLNTEAFF. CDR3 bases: TGTGCCAGCAGCTCGCAGGGTTTGCTGAACACTGAAGCTTTCTTT.

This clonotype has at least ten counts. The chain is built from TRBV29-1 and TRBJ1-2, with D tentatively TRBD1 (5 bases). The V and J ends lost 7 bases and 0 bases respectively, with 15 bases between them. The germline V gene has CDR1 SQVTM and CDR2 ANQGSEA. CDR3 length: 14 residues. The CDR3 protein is CSGGDGLSNYGYTF. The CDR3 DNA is TGCAGCGGAGGGGACGGACTGTCTAACTATGGCTACACCTTC.

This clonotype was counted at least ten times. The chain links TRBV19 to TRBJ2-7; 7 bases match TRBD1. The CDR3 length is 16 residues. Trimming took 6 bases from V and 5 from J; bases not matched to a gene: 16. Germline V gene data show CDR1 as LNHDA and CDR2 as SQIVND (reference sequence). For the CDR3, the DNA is TGTGCCAGTAGCCTAGTATCGGGAACAGGGGTCCACGAGCAGTACTTC. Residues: CASSLVSGTGVHEQYF.

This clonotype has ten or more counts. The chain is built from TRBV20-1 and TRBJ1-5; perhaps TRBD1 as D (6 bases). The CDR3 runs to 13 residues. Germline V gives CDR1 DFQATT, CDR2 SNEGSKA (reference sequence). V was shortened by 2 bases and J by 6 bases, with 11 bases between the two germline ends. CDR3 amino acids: CSARPGESQPQHF. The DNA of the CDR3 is TGCAGTGCTAGACCAGGGGAAAGTCAGCCCCAGCATTTT.

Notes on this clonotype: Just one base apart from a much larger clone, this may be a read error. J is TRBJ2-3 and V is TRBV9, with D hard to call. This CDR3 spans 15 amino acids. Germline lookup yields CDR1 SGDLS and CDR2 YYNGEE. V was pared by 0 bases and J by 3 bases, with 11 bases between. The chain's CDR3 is CASSVVGVGTDTQYF. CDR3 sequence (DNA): TGTGCCAGCAGCGTAGTTGGAGTCGGTACAGATACGCAGTATTTT.

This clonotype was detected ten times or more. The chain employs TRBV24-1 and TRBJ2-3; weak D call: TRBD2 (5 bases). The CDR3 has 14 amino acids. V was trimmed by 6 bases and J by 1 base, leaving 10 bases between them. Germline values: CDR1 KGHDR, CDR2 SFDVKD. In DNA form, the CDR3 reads TGTGCCACCAGTCAGGACGGGGGCACAGATACGCAGTATTTT. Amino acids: CATSQDGGTDTQYF.

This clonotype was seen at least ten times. The CDR3 coding sequence is TGTGCCAGCAGCTTGTGGGGACAGGGCTCGGGAAACACCATATATTTT. Protein: CASSLWGQGSGNTIYF. The J gene is TRBJ1-3, the V gene TRBV5-8; 9 bases are shared with TRBD1. Germline V gene sequence: CDR1 SGHTS, CDR2 YDEGEE. The CDR3 has 16 residues. With 1 base clipped from V and 4 bases from J, the junction kept 6 bases outside the gene matches. Full variable domain (rest looked up from reference TRBV5-8 and TRBJ1-3): EAGVTQSPTHLIKTRGQQATLRCSPISGHTSVYWYQQALGLGLQFLLWYDEGEERNRGNFPPRFSGRQFPNYSSELNVNALELEDSALYLCASSLWGQGSGNTIYFGEGSWLTVV.

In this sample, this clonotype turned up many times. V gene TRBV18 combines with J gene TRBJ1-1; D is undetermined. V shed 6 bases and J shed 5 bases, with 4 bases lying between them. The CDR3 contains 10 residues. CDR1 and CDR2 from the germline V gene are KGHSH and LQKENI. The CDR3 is CASSSTEAFF. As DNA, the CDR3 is TGTGCCAGCTCGTCGACTGAAGCTTTCTTT.

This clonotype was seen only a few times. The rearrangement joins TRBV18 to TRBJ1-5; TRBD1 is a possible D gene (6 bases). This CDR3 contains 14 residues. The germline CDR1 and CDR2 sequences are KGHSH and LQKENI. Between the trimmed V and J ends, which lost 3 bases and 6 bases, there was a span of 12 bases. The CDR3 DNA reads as TGTGCCAGCTCACCCACGAGGGGGATTCAGCCCCAGCATTTT. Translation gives CASSPTRGIQPQHF. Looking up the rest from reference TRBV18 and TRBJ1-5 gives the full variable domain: NAGVMQNPRHLVRRRGQEARLRCSPMKGHSHVYWYRQLPEEGLKFMVYLQKENIIDESGMPKERFSAEFPKEGPSILRIQQVVRGDSAAYFCASSPTRGIQPQHFGDGTRLSIL.

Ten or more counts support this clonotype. CDR3 bases: TGCAGTGCTAGGGGGACAGGGTCAGGGAACACTGAAGCTTTCTTT. This encodes CSARGTGSGNTEAFF. The V call is TRBV20-1, the J call TRBJ1-1, with 9 positions matching TRBD1. The CDR3 spans 15 residues. Germline V gene data show CDR1 as DFQATT and CDR2 as SNEGSKA (reference sequence). J gave up 1 base and V 3 bases, and 6 bases lay outside the gene matches.

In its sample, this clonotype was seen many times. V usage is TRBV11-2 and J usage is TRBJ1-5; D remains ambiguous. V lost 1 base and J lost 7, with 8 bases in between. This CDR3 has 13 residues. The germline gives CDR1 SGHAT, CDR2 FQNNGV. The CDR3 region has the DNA TGTGCCAGCAGCTTAGTGAGCGGACAGCCCCAGCATTTT. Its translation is CASSLVSGQPQHF. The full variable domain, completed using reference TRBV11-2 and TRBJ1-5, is EAGVAQSPRYKIIEKRQSVAFWCNPISGHATLYWYQQILGQGPKLLIQFQNNGVVDDSQLPKDRFSAERLKGVDSTLKIQPAKLEDSAVYLCASSLVSGQPQHFGDGTRLSIL.

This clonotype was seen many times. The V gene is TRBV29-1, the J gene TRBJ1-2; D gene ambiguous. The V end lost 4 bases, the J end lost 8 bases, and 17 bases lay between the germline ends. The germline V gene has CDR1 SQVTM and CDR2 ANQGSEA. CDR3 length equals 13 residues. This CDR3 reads CSVAAGSLWGYTF. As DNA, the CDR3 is TGCAGCGTTGCCGCCGGCAGCCTCTGGGGCTACACCTTC.

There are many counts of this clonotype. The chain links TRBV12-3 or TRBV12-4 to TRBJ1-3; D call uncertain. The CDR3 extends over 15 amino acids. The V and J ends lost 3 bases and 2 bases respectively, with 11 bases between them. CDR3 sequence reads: CASSFFAATGNTIYF. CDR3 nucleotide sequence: TGTGCCAGCAGTTTTTTCGCAGCTACTGGAAACACCATATATTTT.

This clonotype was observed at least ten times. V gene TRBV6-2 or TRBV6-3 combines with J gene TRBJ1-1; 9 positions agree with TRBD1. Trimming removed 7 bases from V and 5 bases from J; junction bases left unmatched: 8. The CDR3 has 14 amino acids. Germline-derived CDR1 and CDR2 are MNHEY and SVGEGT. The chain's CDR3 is CASIADRGRTEAFF. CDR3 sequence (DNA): TGTGCCAGCATCGCGGACAGGGGCAGGACTGAAGCTTTCTTT.